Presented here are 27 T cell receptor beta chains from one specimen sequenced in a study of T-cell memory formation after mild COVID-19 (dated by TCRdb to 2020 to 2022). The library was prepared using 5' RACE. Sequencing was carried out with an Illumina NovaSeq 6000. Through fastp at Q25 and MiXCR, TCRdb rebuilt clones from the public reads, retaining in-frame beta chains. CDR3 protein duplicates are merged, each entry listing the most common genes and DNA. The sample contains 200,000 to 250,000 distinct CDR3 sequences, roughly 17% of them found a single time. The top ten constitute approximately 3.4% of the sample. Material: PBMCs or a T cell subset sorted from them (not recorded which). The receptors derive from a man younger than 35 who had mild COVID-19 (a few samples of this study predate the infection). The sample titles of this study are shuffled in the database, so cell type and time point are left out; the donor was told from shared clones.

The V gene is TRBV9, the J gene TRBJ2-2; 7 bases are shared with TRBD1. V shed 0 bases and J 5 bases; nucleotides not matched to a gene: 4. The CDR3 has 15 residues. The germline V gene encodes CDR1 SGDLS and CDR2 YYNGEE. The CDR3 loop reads CASSVEGAGTGELFF. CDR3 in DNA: TGTGCCAGCAGCGTAGAGGGGGCCGGAACCGGGGAGCTGTTTTTT.

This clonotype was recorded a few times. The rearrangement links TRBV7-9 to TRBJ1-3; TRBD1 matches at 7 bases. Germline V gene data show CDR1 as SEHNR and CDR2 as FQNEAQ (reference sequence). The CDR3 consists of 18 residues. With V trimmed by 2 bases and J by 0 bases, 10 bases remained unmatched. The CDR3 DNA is TGTGCCAGCAGCTTACCCCCACGGCAGGGGGGCTCTGGAAACACCATATATTTT. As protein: CASSLPPRQGGSGNTIYF.

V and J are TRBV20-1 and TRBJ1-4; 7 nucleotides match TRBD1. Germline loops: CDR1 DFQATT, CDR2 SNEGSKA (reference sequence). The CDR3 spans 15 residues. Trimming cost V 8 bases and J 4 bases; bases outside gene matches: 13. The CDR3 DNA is TGCAGTACCCGGCCGACAGGGAATGATAATGAAAAACTGTTTTTT. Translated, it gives CSTRPTGNDNEKLFF.

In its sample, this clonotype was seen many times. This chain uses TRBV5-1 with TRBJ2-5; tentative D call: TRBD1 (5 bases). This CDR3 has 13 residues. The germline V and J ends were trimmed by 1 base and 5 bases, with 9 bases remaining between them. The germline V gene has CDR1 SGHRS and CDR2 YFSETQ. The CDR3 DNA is TGCGCCAGCAGCTTGAGGGGTGCGGAGACCCAGTACTTC. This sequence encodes CASSLRGAETQYF.

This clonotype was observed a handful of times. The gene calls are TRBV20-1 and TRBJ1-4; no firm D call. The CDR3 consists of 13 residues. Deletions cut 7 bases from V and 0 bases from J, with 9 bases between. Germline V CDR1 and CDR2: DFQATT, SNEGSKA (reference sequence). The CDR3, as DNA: TGCAGTGTTGAGGCCCCAACTAATGAAAAACTGTTTTTT. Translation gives CSVEAPTNEKLFF.

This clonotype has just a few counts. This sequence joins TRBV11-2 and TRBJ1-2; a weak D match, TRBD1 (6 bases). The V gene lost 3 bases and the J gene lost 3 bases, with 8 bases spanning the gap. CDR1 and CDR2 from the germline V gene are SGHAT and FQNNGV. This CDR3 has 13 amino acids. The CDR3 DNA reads TGTGCCAGCAGCTTGACAGGTTACTATGGCTACACCTTC. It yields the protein CASSLTGYYGYTF.

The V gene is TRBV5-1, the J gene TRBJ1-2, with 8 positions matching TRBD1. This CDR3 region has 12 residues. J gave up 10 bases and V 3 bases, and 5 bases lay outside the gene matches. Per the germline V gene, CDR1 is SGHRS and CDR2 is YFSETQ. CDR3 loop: CASSWGTGDYTF. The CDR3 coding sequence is TGCGCCAGCAGCTGGGGGACAGGAGACTACACCTTC. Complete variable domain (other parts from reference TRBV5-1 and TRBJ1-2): KAGVTQTPRYLIKTRGQQVTLSCSPISGHRSVSWYQQTPGQGLQFLFEYFSETQRNKGNFPGRFSGRQFSNSRSEMNVSTLELGDSALYLCASSWGTGDYTFGSGTRLTVV.

This chain's CDR3 is CASSPSPGLATDTQYF. The CDR3 nucleotides are TGTGCCAGCTCACCTTCTCCGGGACTAGCGACAGATACGCAGTATTTT. The rearrangement links TRBV18 to TRBJ2-3; 10 positions match TRBD2. This CDR3 is built from 16 residues. Germline lookup yields CDR1 KGHSH and CDR2 LQKENI. After removal of 3 bases from V and 3 bases from J, the junction contained 6 bases not matched to a gene.

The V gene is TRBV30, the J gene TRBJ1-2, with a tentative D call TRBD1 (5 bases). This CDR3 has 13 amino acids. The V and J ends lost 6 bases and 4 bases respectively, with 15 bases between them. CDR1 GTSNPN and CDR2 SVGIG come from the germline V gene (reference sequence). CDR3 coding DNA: TGTGCCTGCCCCGACCAGGGCGGCTATGGCTACACCTTC. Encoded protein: CACPDQGGYGYTF. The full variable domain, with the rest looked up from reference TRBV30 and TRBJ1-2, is SQTIHQWPATLVQPVGSPLSLECTVEGTSNPNLYWYRQAAGRGLQLLFYSVGIGQISSEVPQNLSASRPQDRQFILSSKKLLLSDSGFYLCACPDQGGYGYTFGSGTRLTVV.

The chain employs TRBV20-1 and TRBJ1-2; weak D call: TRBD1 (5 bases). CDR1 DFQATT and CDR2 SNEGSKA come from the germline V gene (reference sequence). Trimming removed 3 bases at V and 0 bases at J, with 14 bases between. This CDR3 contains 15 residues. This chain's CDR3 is CSASQTETANYGYTF. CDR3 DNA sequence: TGCAGTGCTAGCCAGACAGAGACGGCTAACTATGGCTACACCTTC.

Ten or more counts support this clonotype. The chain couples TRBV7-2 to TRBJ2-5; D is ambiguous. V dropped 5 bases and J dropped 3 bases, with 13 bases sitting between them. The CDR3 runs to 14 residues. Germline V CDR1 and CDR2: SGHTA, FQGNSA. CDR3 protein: CASSARPGEETQYF. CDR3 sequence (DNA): TGTGCCAGCAGCGCCCGACCTGGGGAAGAGACCCAGTACTTC.

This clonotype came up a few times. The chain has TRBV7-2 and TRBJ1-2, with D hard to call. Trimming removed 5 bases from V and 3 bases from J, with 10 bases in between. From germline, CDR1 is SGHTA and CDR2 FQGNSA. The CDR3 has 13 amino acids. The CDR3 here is CASSTYNDYGYTF. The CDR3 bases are TGTGCCAGCAGCACGTATAATGACTATGGCTACACCTTC.

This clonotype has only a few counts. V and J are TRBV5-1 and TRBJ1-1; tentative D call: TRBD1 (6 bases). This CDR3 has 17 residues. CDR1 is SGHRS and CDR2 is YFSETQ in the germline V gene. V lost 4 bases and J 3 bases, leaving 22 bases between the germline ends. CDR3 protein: CASSHGDGTLRDTEAFF. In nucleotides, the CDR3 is TGCGCCAGCAGCCACGGGGACGGGACATTAAGGGACACTGAAGCTTTCTTT.

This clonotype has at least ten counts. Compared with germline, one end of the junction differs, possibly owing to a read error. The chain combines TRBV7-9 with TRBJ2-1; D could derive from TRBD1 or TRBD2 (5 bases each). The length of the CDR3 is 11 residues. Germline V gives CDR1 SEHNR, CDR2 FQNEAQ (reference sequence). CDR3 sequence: CASAERGPAVF. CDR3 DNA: TGTGCCAGCGCGGAGAGGGGACCGGCGGTCTTC.

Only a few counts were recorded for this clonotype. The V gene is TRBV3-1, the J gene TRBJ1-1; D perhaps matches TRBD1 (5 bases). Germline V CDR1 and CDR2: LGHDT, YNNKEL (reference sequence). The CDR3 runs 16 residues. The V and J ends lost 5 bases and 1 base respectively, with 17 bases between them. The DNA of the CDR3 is TGTGCCAGCAGCTCCCCAGTTAGGGGAAGGAACACTGAAGCTTTCTTT. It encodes CASSSPVRGRNTEAFF.

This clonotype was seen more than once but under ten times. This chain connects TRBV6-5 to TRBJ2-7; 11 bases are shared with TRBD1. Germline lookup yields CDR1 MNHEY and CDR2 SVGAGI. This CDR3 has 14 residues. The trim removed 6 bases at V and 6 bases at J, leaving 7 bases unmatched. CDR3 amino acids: CASRPGQGVGEQYV. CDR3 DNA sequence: TGTGCCAGCAGGCCGGGACAGGGGGTCGGCGAGCAGTACGTC.

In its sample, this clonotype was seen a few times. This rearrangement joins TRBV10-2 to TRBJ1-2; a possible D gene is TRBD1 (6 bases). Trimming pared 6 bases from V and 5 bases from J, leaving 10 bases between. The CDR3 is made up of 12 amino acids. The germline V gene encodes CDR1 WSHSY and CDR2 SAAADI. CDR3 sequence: CASSEQGYGYTF. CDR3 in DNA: TGCGCCAGCAGCGAGCAGGGGTATGGCTACACCTTC.

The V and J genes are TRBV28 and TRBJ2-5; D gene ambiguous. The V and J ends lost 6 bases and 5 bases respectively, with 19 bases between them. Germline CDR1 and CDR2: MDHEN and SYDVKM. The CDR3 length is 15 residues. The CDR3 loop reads CASSPVPPATETQYF. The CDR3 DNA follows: TGTGCCAGCAGCCCTGTCCCCCCGGCGACGGAGACCCAGTACTTC.

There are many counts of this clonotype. The CDR3 bases are TGCGCCAGCAGCCAAGATAGAGGGGCAGATACGCAGTATTTT. Its protein is CASSQDRGADTQYF. The chain combines TRBV4-3 with TRBJ2-3, with D tentatively TRBD1 or TRBD2 (5 bases each). Looked up from germline, CDR1 is LGHNA and CDR2 is YSLEER. V was cut by 0 bases and J by 4 bases, with 8 bases left in between. The CDR3 has 14 residues.

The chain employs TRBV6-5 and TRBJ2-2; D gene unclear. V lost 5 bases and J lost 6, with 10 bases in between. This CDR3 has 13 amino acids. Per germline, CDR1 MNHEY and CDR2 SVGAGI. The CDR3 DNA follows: TGTGCCAGCAGTCTACAGTTTTCCGGGGAGCTGTTTTTT. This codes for CASSLQFSGELFF.

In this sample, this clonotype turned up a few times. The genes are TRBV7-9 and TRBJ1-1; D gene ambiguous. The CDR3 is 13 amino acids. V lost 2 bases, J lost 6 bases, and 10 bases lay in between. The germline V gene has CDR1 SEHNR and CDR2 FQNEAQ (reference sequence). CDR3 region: CASSLFREAEAFF. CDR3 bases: TGTGCCAGCAGCTTATTTAGGGAGGCTGAAGCTTTCTTT.

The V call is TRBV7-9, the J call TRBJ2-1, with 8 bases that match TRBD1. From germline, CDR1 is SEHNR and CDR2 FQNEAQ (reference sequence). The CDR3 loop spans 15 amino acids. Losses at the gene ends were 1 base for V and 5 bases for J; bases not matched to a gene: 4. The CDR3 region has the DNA TGTGCCAGCAGCTTAGGAAGGACAGGGAACAATGAGCAGTTCTTC. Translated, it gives CASSLGRTGNNEQFF.

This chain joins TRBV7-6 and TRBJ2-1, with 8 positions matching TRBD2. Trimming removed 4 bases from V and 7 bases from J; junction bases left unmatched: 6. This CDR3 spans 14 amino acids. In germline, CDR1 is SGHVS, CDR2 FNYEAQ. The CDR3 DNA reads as TGTGCCAGCAGCTCCCGGGGGGGCCAGAATGAGCAGTTCTTC. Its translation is CASSSRGGQNEQFF.

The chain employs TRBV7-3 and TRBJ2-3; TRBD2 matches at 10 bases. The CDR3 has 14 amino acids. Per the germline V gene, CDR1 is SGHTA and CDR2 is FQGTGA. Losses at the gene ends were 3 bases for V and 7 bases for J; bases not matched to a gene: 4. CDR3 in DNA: TGTGCCAGCAGCTTCACTAGCGGGGCCCATACGCAGTATTTT. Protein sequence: CASSFTSGAHTQYF.

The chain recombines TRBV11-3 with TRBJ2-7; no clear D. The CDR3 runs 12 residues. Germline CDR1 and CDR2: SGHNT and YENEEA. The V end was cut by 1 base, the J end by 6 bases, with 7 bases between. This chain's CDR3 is CASSLVSPEQYV. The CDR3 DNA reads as TGTGCCAGCAGCTTAGTTTCACCCGAGCAGTACGTC.

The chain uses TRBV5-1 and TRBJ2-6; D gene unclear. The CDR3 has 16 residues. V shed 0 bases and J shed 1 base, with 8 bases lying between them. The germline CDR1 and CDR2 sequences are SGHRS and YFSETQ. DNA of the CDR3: TGCGCCAGCAGCTTGGATGGGATGTCTGGGGCCAACGTCCTGACTTTC. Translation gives CASSLDGMSGANVLTF.

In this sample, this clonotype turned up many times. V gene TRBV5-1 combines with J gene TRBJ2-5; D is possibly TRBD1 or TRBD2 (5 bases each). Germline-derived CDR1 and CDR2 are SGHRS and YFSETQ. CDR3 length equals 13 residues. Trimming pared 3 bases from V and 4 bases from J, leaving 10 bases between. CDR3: CASSWDRPETQYF. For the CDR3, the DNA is TGCGCCAGCAGCTGGGACCGACCAGAGACCCAGTACTTC.